This TCR beta chain was sequenced for a study of long-term antiretroviral therapy in people with HIV. V was shortened by 2 bases and J by 11 bases, with 12 bases between the two germline ends. Germline lookup yields CDR1 MNHEY and CDR2 SVGAGI. The CDR3 runs 12 residues. Findings and caveats of the study: Even long-term ART left TRB diversity below transplant donor controls, despite gains. The repertoire was dominated at all time points by clones expanded before ART.

Inclusion required at least two post-ART and at least one pre-ART PBMC samples. With survey level as its setting, the immunoSEQ assay was v3.0. Only in-frame clones appear in the TCRdb table, and some are missing; sequencing was by immunoSEQ multiplex PCR. This table holds about 23,000 clones, 81% found once. As for this clone: Its specificity is unknown.

The chain carries TRBV6-5 and TRBJ1-1, with D perhaps TRBD1 (6 bases). Material: unsorted PBMCs, obtained 1.5 years after starting antiretroviral therapy. The receptor comes from a man younger than 40 with HIV. CDR3 nucleotides: TGTGCCAGCAGTTACGGGGGCAGGCGGGCTTTCTTT. Encoded protein: CASSYGGRRAFF.